A single sample gave rise to the 10 T cell receptor beta chains below, sequenced in a study of graft-versus-host responses after intestinal transplantation. These TCRs are of unknown antigen specificity. The table came from immunoSEQ multiplex PCR; TCRdb's copy has only in-frame clones and leaves some out. The top ten clones hold about 0.18% of a sample with over 80,000 clones, 91% of them seen once. The material was unstimulated CD4+ T cells sorted from spleen or lymph node cells, obtained before transplant. The receptors shown here come from a human donor who was the organ donor for an intestinal transplant.

The rearrangement joins TRBV7-9 to TRBJ2-2, with a weak D call TRBD2 (6 bases). V lost 2 bases and J lost 8, with 18 bases in between. The CDR3 contains 16 residues. Looked up from germline, CDR1 is SEHNR and CDR2 is FQNEAQ (reference sequence). CDR3 nucleotide sequence: TGTGCCAGCAGCTTATATGCGGGGAACTTGCTTGGGGAGCTGTTTTTT. Encoded protein: CASSLYAGNLLGELFF.

The rearrangement joins TRBV6-1 to TRBJ2-5, with D unclear. Germline V lookup: CDR1 MNHNS, CDR2 SASEGT. V was trimmed by 7 bases and J by 1 base, leaving 16 bases between them. The CDR3 runs 15 residues. CDR3 protein: CASILGSFTQETQYF. In DNA, the CDR3 is TGTGCCAGCATTCTCGGTAGCTTTACCCAAGAGACCCAGTACTTC.

The chain carries TRBV2 and TRBJ2-7; possible D gene TRBD1, 6 bases. CDR3 length: 14 amino acids. CDR1 SNHLY and CDR2 FYNNEI come from the germline V gene. The ends were cut back, 6 bases at V and 4 bases at J, with 16 bases in the middle. The DNA for the CDR3 is TGTGCCAGCAGGGTCGAGACAGGTTCTTACGAGCAGTACTTC. It translates to CASRVETGSYEQYF.

This chain uses TRBV4-1 with TRBJ2-5, with 12 positions matching TRBD1. V lost 0 bases, J lost 7 bases, and 9 bases stayed unmatched. The CDR3 extends over 17 amino acids. Germline V gene lookup returns CDR1 MGHRA and CDR2 YSYEKL. The CDR3 DNA follows: TGCGCCAGCAGCCAAGATTTAAGGGACAGGGGGCGAGGGACCCAGTACTTC. Translated: CASSQDLRDRGRGTQYF.

This CDR3 is CASSKAPDRQGSNYGYTF. The CDR3 coding sequence is TGTGCCAGCAGCAAAGCCCCCGATCGACAGGGGTCCAACTATGGCTACACCTTC. This rearrangement joins TRBV21-1 to TRBJ1-2; TRBD1, the D gene given by the table, was not confirmed from the DNA. TRBV21-1 is shown as a pseudogene. The CDR3 consists of 18 residues.

The chain links TRBV10-3 to TRBJ2-1; D gene ambiguous. V shed 0 bases and J shed 2 bases, with 5 bases lying between them. The CDR3 sequence is 14 residues long. Germline assignment: CDR1 ENHRY and CDR2 SYGVKD. The CDR3 spells CAISESITYNEQFF. The CDR3 nucleotides read TGTGCCATCAGTGAGTCAATTACCTACAATGAGCAGTTCTTC.

V and J are TRBV30 and TRBJ2-3; D is uncertain. This CDR3 contains 13 residues. Germline V gene lookup returns CDR1 GTSNPN and CDR2 SVGIG (reference sequence). V dropped 7 bases and J dropped 0 bases, with 11 bases sitting between them. CDR3 residues: CASEKVSTDTQYF. The CDR3 DNA reads as TGTGCCTCGGAGAAGGTCAGCACAGATACGCAGTATTTT.

The chain employs TRBV6-5 and TRBJ2-2, with unresolved D. CDR3 length equals 15 residues. CDR1 is MNHEY, CDR2 SVGAGI, per germline. Trimming took 2 bases from V and 1 from J, leaving 8 bases between them. Here the CDR3 DNA reads TGTGCCAGCAGTTACGGCTCAGGGAACACCGGGGAGCTGTTTTTT. Protein sequence: CASSYGSGNTGELFF.

V usage is TRBV2 and J usage is TRBJ2-1, with D possibly being TRBD2 (6 bases). CDR1 SNHLY and CDR2 FYNNEI come from the germline V gene. Trimming removed 8 bases from V and 4 bases from J, with 21 bases in between. There are 16 residues in the CDR3. The CDR3 coding sequence is TGTGCCAGCGGATCGACGGGACTCCCTCCGTACAATGAGCAGTTCTTC. Protein product: CASGSTGLPPYNEQFF.

This sequence joins TRBV29-1 and TRBJ1-3; D gene unclear. V was cut by 4 bases and J by 3 bases, with 19 bases left in between. CDR1 SQVTM and CDR2 ANQGSEA come from the germline V gene. The CDR3 is 16 residues long. In DNA form, the CDR3 reads TGCAGCGTTGGCGTCTTAGCGGCTGGCCGTGGAAACACCATATATTTT. It yields the protein CSVGVLAAGRGNTIYF.